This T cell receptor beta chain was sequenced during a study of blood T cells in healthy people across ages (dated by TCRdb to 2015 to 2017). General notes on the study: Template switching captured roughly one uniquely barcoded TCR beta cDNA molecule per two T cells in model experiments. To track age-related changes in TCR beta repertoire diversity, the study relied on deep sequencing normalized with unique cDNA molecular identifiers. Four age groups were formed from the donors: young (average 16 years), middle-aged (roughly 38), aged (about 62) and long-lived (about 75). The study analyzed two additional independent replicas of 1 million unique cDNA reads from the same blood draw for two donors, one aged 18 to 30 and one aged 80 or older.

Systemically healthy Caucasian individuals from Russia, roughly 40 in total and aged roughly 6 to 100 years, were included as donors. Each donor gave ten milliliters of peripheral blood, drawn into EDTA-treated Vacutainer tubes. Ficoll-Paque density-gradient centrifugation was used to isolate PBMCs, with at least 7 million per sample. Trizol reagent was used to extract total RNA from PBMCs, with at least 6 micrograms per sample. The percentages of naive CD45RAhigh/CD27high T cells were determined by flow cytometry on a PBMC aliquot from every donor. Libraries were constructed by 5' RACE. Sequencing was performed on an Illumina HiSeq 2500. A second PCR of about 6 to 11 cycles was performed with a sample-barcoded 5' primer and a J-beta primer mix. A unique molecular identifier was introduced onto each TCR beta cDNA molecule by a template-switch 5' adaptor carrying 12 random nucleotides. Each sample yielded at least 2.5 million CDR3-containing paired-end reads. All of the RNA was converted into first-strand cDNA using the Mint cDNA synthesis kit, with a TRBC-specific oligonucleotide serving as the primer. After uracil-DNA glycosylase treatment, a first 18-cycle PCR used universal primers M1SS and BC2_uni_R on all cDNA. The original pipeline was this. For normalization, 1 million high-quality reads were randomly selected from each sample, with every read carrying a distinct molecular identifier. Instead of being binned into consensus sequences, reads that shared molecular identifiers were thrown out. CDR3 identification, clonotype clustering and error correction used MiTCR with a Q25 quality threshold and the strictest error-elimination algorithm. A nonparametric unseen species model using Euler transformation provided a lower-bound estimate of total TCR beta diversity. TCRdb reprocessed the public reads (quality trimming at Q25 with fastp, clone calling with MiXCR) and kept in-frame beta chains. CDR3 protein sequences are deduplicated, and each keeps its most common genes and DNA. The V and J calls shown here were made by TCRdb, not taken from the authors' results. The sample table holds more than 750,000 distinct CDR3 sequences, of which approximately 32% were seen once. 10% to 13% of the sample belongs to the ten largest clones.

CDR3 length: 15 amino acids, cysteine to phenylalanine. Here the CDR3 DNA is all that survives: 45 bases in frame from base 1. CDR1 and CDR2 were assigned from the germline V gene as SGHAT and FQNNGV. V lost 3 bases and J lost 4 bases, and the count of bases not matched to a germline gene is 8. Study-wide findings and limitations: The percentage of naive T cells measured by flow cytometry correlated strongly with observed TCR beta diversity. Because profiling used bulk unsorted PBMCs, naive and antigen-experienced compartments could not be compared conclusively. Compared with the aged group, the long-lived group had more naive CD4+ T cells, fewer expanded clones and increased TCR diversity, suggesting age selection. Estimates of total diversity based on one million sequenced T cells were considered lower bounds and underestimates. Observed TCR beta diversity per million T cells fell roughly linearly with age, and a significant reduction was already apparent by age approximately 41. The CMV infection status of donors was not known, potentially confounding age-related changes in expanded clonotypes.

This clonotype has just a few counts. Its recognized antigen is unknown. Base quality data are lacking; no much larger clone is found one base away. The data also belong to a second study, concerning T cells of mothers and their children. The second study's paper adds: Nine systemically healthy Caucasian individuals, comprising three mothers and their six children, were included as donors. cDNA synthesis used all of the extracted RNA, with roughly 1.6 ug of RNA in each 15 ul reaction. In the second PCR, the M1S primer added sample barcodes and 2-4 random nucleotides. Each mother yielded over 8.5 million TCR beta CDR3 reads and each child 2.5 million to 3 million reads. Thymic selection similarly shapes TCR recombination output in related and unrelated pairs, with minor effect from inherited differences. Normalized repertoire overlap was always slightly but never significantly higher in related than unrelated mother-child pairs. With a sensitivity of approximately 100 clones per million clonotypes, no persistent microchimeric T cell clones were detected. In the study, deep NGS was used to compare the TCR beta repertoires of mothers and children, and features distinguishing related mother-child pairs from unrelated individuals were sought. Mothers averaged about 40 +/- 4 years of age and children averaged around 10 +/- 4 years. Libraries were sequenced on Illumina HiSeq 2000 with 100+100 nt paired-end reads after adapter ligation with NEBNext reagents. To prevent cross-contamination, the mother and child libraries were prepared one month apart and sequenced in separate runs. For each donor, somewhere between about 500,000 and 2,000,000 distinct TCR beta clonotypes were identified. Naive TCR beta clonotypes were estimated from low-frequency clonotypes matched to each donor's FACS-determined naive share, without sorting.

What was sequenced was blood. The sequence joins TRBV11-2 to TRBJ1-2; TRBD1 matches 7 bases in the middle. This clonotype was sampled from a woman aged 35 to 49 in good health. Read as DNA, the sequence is TGTGCCAGCAGCTTGTCCGACAGGGTGGTCTATGGCTACACCTTC. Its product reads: CASSLSDRVVYGYTF. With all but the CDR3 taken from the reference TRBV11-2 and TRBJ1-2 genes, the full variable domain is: EAGVAQSPRYKIIEKRQSVAFWCNPISGHATLYWYQQILGQGPKLLIQFQNNGVVDDSQLPKDRFSAERLKGVDSTLKIQPAKLEDSAVYLCASSLSDRVVYGYTFGSGTRLTVV.